The present T cell receptor (beta chain) was sequenced within a study of cytomegalovirus exposure and HLA in healthy donors (dated by TCRdb to 2016 to 2017). Looking at the study overall: In an earlier analysis of several hundred of the donors, 276 Gb of sequence data and approximately 100 million unique TCR beta sequences from about 190 million T cells were reported. About 320 gigabases of sequencing data and approximately 93 million unique TCR sequences were included in an early release covering around 600 HLA-typed donors. Of the roughly 400 genotyped donors, 75% to 85% were placed in the genetic ancestry cluster associated with self-reported Caucasian donors. The study aimed to test whether cataloging public T cell receptors could reveal signatures of past pathogen exposure. Using immunosequencing, the study profiled T cell repertoires from 550 to 750 subjects and related those repertoires to cytomegalovirus serostatus. Along with the approximately 600-subject first cohort, a separate validation cohort of around 120 different subjects was used. The study combined high-throughput TCR immunosequencing, statistical association of individual TCRs with disease status, and machine learning to predict cytomegalovirus infection status. In a later analysis, previously published TCR beta repertoires from 500 to 750 donors were re-analyzed and high-resolution HLA genotyping was added so that TCR occurrence patterns could be studied. Rather than using new phenotypic data, the later analysis identified candidate immune exposures from TCR beta sequences and from how often those sequences occurred across donors. An earlier analysis of 587 of the donors used high-throughput TCR beta sequencing to judge whether each TCR beta V gene segment behaved as functional or pseudogenic. Alongside the repertoire data, information on donor age, sex, ethnicity and CMV serostatus was compiled. In a later genetic analysis, genome-wide SNP genotypes for about 55% of the 666 donors were used, and that subset was treated as a discovery cohort. Every discovery cohort repertoire had been produced on one sequencing platform. Class I and class II HLA loci were covered by the typing at four-digit resolution. Typing coverage differed by locus: A, B, C, DRB1 and DQB1 were typed in about 629-630 donors, DQA1 in approximately 520, DPA1 in approximately 600, and DPB1 in roughly 470. Four or five DR-DQ haplotypes were handled as single units for association and clustering because linkage in the cohort was strong. On average, around 230,000 unique TCR beta nucleotide sequences were sequenced per donor among 398 genotyped donors of the cohort, with roughly 19% of those sequences being non-productive. The paper as a whole reports these results and caveats: A later genetic analysis associated a missense DCLRE1C variant with V-gene and J-gene trimming of TCR beta chains, and an independent cohort replicated the association. When HLA alleles, especially DR and DQ, strongly co-occurred, attributing TCR associations to individual alleles was difficult. A cluster of highly shared sequence variants was judged likely to represent a technical artifact of the sequencing pipeline. The classifier was reported to diagnose cytomegalovirus status with high specificity and sensitivity in both the original and validation cohorts. A total of about 150 TCR beta chains were listed by the study as associated with cytomegalovirus. Compared with the roughly 720-donor mean, donors in an Asian-associated ancestry cluster had fewer N-insertions in productive TCRs, according to a later genetic analysis. In a later analysis, several top co-occurrence clusters were reported to appear linked to parvovirus B19, influenza, CMV and Epstein-Barr virus. At a false discovery rate of 0.05, a later analysis linked fewer than 20,000 TCR beta sequences to specific HLA alleles. A later analysis found that TCR association rates varied across HLA loci, with DRB1 alleles showing the most associated TCRs and HLA-C alleles the fewest. Around 16 rarely observed V segments, including chromosome 9 orphons, were excluded from the earlier analysis of almost 600 of the donors because counts were too low. A further reported finding was that TCR beta sequences accurately predicted the HLA-A and HLA-B alleles for most subjects in the first cohort. In an earlier analysis of some 500 of the donors, most TCR beta V segments were observed in productive rearrangements about 90% or about 30% of the time, broadly matching IMGT annotations. Roughly uniform sequencing depth across donors was assumed in presence/absence analyses, although this assumption may not hold. In a later analysis, most CMV-associated TCR beta chains were found to appear HLA-restricted, with HLA associations seemingly driven largely by CMV exposure. The only immune exposure information available for the cohort was CMV serostatus. Because some donors lacked HLA typing at each locus, the association tests relied only on the typed subset. Across donors, most TCR sequences were observed very rarely, whereas some public TCRs were present in many individuals. The authors suggested that the approach could potentially be generalized to other disease states and immunological phenotypes. This cohort had only TCR beta chains sequenced, and the lack of alpha or paired-chain data limited which features could be detected. A few of the identified cytomegalovirus-associated TCR beta chains were confirmed in vitro to be specific for cytomegalovirus antigens. The 87-base-pair reads could not distinguish some IMGT-functional V segments, including TRBV6-2 and TRBV6-3, so those segments were excluded. Correlated functional status among segregating V segments might be attributable to linkage disequilibrium, but an unknown experimental factor could not be ruled out. A later analysis found that HLA-associated TCR beta chains were more clonally expanded and had lower generation probabilities than equally common non-associated chains.

Regarding this clone: The antigen it recognizes is unknown. No per-base quality is available; no much larger clone lies one base away.

In total, roughly 710 healthy bone marrow donors made up the cohort. All cohort members were sampled while nominally healthy, although unrecorded immune exposures were likely present. The donor was CMV seronegative and was included in the group of hundreds of seronegative cohort members. A peripheral blood sample was collected from each donor, and TCR beta sequencing was performed on peripheral blood mononuclear cells. The Qiagen DNeasy Blood Extraction Kit was used to extract genomic DNA from the blood cell samples. Including the terminal cysteine and phenylalanine, the CDR3 comprises 17 residues. Solely the CDR3 DNA is kept, with 51 bases framed from the first base. According to the germline V gene (reference sequence), CDR1 reads MNHEY and CDR2 reads SMNVEV. V is reduced by 6 bases and J by 0 bases, leaving a spacing of 15 bases between them. The method was the immunoSEQ multiplex PCR assay. A mixture of 60 forward primers for TCR Vbeta segments and 13 reverse primers for TCR Jbeta segments was used in the multiplex PCR. Amplification of the CDR3 region of rearranged TCR beta genes was performed with a multiplex PCR assay on genomic DNA. The amplified TCR beta libraries were sequenced on the Illumina HiSeq System as 87-base-pair reads. The study's own analysis went as follows. A later analysis tallied approximately 87 million unique TCR beta chains across the 660 or so repertoires, and about 12 million of those chains were shared by two or more donors. Raw reads were error-corrected and collapsed into unique sequences by a nearest-neighbor algorithm in which closely related sequences were merged to remove PCR and sequencing errors. Alignment of CDR3 sequences to IMGT reference sequences was used to assign V, D and J gene segments. For a sequence to be retained, at least a six-nucleotide match to both a V gene segment and a J gene segment was required. Rearrangements were classified as productive when the CDR3 lacked stop codons and remained in frame with V and J, and all other rearrangements were classified as non-productive. CDR3 was defined by IMGT convention, running from the second conserved V-encoded cysteine to the conserved J-encoded phenylalanine. Sequences without an unambiguous match to a single V gene segment were excluded from the earlier analysis of about 600 of the donors. An earlier analysis of around 600 of the donors classified V segments as functional when productive rearrangements were above 56.7% and as segregating when the standard deviation between donors was above 5%. To diagnose cytomegalovirus status from the catalog of TCR beta chain sequences, a statistical classification framework was built. V and J gene assignment, in a later analysis, came from comparing TCR nucleotide sequences with IMGT/GENE-DB human TR gene sequences. Using the TCRdist pipeline, a later analysis assigned CDR3 sequences along with most-parsimonious VDJ recombination scenarios. In a later analysis, each TCR beta chain was defined by its CDR3 amino acid sequence together with its V-gene family, and reads lacking a unique V-gene family were excluded. In a later analysis, nearly 600 highly shared, low-generation-probability nucleotide sequences were removed to address suspected cross-contamination and a sequencing artifact. In a later analysis, a clonal expansion index was calculated for each public chain from normalized within-repertoire ranks of inferred template counts. Generation probabilities in a later analysis came from a VDJ recombination model fitted to out-of-frame rearrangements, and those results were checked against IGoR. In a later analysis, hypergeometric tests were used to score TCR-TCR, TCR-HLA and TCR-CMV co-occurrence, with a repertoire-size bias correction applied to TCR pairs. In a later analysis, false discovery rates were estimated by permuting HLA or CMV assignments 20 times. A later analysis grouped co-occurring TCRs with DBSCAN, adding TCRdist sequence similarity when clustering within HLA-allele-positive subsets. Repertoires with fewer than 30,000 or more than 120,000 public chains, plus five repertoires with anomalous nucleotide sharing, were excluded from co-occurrence clustering. The immuneACCESS repertoire file appears here via TCRdb, limited to in-frame rearrangements. These files lack a portion of the clones; in checked studies, under half of the deficit traces to unresolved V genes, and the cause of the others is not known. Clone size and the V and J calls come from that table; the DNA yielded D and trimming. The table for this sample lists fewer than 250,000 clones; around 79% of them were counted only once. The top ten clonotypes cover around 2% of the sample.

The TCR originated in a man aged 18 to 29 in good health and CMV-seronegative. Specimen: PBMCs. The V and J genes are TRBV27 and TRBJ2-6; tentative D gene TRBD1, with 6 bases matching. CDR3 loop: CASRRTALSSGANVLTF. The bases read TGTGCCAGCAGACGGACAGCCCTTAGCTCTGGGGCCAACGTCCTGACTTTC.